This T cell receptor beta chain emerged from a study of cytomegalovirus exposure and HLA in healthy donors. This CDR3 is built from 16 residues. Between the trimmed V and J ends, which lost 0 bases and 3 bases, there was a span of 14 bases. CDR1 is LGHNA, CDR2 YSLEER, per germline. Use of 60 Vbeta and 13 Jbeta primers characterized the PCR. Here immunoSEQ multiplex PCR was the method, and the copy in TCRdb shows in-frame clones only, minus some. The table shows about 170,000 clones, with approximately 81% occurring only once. Sequenced input: PBMCs. The receptor was isolated from a man aged 25 to 40 in good health and CMV-seropositive. The chain couples TRBV4-3 to TRBJ1-2; a possible D gene is TRBD1 (5 bases). The CDR3 DNA follows: TGCGCCAGCAGCCAAGAGGTCTGGGGCGATGACTATGGCTACACCTTC. Amino acids: CASSQEVWGDDYGYTF.